Below, 2 T cell receptor beta chains from the same sample are listed, as sequenced in a study of shared clonotypes between healthy human individuals. Here immunoSEQ multiplex PCR was the method, and the copy in TCRdb shows in-frame clones only, minus some. The table lists hundreds of thousands of clones, approximately 97% of them singletons. Input material: naive CD4+ T cells sorted from blood. The subset here: CD45RA+ positively selected. The receptors stem from a woman in her 30s in good health.

This rearrangement joins TRBV7-2 to TRBJ2-7; 8 positions agree with TRBD2. Germline-derived CDR1 and CDR2 are SGHTA and FQGNSA. The CDR3 is 14 amino acids. V lost 0 bases and J lost 6; bases outside the gene matches: 4. The DNA for the CDR3 is TGTGCCAGCAGCTTAGCCGGGGGGGCTGGCGAGCAGTACTTC. It yields the protein CASSLAGGAGEQYF.

This rearrangement joins TRBV19 to TRBJ2-3; 8 positions match TRBD2. CDR3 length: 14 amino acids. Germline CDR1 is LNHDA and CDR2 is SQIVND (reference sequence). With 10 bases clipped from V and 2 bases from J, the junction kept 8 bases outside the gene matches. CDR3: CATISGTNTDTQYF. The CDR3, as DNA: TGTGCCACAATTAGCGGGACGAACACAGATACGCAGTATTTT.